The present T cell receptor beta chain was sequenced within a study of identical twins. Per germline, CDR1 SGHRS and CDR2 YFSETQ. Trimming removed 4 bases from V and 1 base from J; junction bases left unmatched: 2. The CDR3 loop spans 16 amino acids. To note about this clonotype: What it recognizes is unknown.

Study-level points and caveats: Abundant beta clonotypes from cord blood bore fewer insertions; memory repertoires lacked this pattern.

One entry per CDR3 protein results from TCRdb running MiXCR on the 5' RACE reads. The sample lists 1.5 million or so distinct CDR3 sequences, around 29% occurring once. The source of this sequence is a newborn girl in good health. Sequencing used cord blood. This sequence joins TRBV5-1 and TRBJ2-3, with 14 bases lining up with TRBD2. CDR3 residues: CASSPTSGGGTDTQYF. The CDR3 coding sequence is TGCGCCAGCAGCCCGACTAGCGGGGGGGGCACAGATACGCAGTATTTT.